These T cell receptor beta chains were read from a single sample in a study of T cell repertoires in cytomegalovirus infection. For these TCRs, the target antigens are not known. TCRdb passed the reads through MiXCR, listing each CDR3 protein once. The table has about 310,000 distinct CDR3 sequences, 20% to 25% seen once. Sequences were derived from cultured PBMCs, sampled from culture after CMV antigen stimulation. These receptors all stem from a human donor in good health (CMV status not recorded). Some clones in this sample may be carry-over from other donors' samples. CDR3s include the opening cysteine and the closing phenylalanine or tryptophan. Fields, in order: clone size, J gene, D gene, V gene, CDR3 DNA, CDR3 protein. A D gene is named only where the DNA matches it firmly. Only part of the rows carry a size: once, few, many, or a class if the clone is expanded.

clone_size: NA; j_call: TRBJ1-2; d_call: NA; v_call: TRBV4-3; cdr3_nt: TGCGCCAGCAGCCAAGATGTTGAGGGACACTATGGCTACACCTTC; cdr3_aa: CASSQDVEGHYGYTF
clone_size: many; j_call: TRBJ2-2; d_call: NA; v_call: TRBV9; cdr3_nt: TGTGCCAGTCACCCGGGATACAACACCGGGGAGCTGTTTTTT; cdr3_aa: CASHPGYNTGELFF
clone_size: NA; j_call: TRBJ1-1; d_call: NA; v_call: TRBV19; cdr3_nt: TGTGCCAGTAGTATTGCCCCGGTGGCGACTGAAGCTTTCTTT; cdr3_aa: CASSIAPVATEAFF
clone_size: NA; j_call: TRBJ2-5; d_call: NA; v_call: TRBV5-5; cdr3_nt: TGTGCCAGCAGCTTGGCCGACCCTGAGACCCAGTACTTC; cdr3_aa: CASSLADPETQYF
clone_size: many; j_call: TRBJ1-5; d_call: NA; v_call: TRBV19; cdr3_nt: TGTGCCAGTAGTGCAGGACTCAATCAGCCCCAGCATTTT; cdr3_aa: CASSAGLNQPQHF
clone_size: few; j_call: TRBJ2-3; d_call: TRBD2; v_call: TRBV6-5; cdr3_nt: TGTGCCAGCAGTTACGGTGGAGGGTCTAGCGGTGCCCTAGGTACGCAGTATTTT; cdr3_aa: CASSYGGGSSGALGTQYF
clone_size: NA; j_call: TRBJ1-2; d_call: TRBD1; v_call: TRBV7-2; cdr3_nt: TGTGCCAGCAGCCACCGGACAGGGCACTACACCTTC; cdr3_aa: CASSHRTGHYTF
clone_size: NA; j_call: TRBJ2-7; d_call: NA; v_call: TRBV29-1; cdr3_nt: TGCAGCGTTGAACTGGGGGAAGCCGAGCAGTACTTC; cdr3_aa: CSVELGEAEQYF
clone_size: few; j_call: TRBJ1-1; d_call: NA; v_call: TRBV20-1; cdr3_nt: TGCAGTGCTATTGGACAGATGAACACTGAAGCTTTCTTT; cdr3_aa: CSAIGQMNTEAFF
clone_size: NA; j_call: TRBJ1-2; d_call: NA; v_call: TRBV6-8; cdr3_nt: TGTGCCAGCCTAAACCAATGGAACTATGGCTACACCTTC; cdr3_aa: CASLNQWNYGYTF
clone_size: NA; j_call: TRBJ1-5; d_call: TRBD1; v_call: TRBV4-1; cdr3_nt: TGCGCCAGCAGCCAAACAGGGGACAATCAGCCCCAGCATTTT; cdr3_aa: CASSQTGDNQPQHF
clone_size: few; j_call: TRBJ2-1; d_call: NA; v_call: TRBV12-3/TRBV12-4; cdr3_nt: TGTGCCACAGGGTGGGGGCAGTTCTTC; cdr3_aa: CATGWGQFF
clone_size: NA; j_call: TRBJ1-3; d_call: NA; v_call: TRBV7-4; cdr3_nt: TGTGCCAGCAGCTGGGATTTTGGAAACACCATATATTTT; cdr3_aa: CASSWDFGNTIYF
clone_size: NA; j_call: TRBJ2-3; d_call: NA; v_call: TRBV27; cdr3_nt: TGTGCCAGCAGCACCGGGCCCCGAACCTCCCTTACAGATACGCAGTATTTT; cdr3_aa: CASSTGPRTSLTDTQYF
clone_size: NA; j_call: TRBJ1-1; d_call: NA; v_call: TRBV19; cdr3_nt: TGTGCCAGTAGTATAGTACTGAATAGTGAAGCTTTCTTT; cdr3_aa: CASSIVLNSEAFF
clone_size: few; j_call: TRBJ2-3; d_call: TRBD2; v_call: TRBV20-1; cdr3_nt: TGCAGTGCTAGAGGGTTAGCGGGAGGACTCACAGATACGCAGTATTTT; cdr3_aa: CSARGLAGGLTDTQYF
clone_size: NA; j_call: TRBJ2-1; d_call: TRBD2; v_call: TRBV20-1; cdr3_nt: TGCAGTGCCGCGGGACTAACAAACAATGAGCAGTTCTTC; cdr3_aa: CSAAGLTNNEQFF
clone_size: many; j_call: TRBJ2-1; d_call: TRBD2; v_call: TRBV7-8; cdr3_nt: TGTGCCAGCAGCCCACCGACTAGCGGGAGTCTCAATGAGCAGTTCTTC; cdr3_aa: CASSPPTSGSLNEQFF
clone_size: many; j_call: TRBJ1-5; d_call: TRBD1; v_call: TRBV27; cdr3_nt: TGTGCCAGCAGTCCCGGGACAGCATATAGCAATCAGCCCCAGCATTTT; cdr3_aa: CASSPGTAYSNQPQHF
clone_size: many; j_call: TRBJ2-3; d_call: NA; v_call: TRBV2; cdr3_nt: TGTGCCAGCAGTGAATTGGTGGGTGGAAGCCATACGCAGTATTTT; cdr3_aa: CASSELVGGSHTQYF
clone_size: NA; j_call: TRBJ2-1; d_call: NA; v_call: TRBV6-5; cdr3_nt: TGTGCCAGCAGACCCGAGGGAGTAAGGGACGAGCAGTTCTTC; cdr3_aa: CASRPEGVRDEQFF
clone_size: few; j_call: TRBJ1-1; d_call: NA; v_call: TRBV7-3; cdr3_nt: TGTGCCAGCAGCTCAGACAGCCTATCCCCTTCTTACACTGAAGCTTTCTTT; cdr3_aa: CASSSDSLSPSYTEAFF
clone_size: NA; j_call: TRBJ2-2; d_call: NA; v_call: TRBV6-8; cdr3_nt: TGTGCCAGCAGTAACAGGGACGGAGACACCGGGGAGCTGTTTTTT; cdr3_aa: CASSNRDGDTGELFF
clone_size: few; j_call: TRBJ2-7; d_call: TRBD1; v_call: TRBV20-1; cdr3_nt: TGCAGTGCTCCGACAGGGGCCTACGAGCAGTACTTC; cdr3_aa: CSAPTGAYEQYF
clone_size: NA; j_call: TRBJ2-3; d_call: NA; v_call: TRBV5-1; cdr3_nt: TGCGCCAGCAGCTTGTTGTCTAGTGGTTCCACGGATACGCAGTATTTT; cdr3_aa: CASSLLSSGSTDTQYF
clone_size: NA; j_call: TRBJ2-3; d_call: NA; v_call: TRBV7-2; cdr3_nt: TGTGCCAGCAGCTCAGACCCGACAGGATCTAGCACAGATACGCAGTATTTT; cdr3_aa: CASSSDPTGSSTDTQYF
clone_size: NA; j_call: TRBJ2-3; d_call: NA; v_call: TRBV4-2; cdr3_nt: TGTGCCAGCAGCCAAGGACAGGAGACAGATACGCAGTATTTT; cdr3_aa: CASSQGQETDTQYF